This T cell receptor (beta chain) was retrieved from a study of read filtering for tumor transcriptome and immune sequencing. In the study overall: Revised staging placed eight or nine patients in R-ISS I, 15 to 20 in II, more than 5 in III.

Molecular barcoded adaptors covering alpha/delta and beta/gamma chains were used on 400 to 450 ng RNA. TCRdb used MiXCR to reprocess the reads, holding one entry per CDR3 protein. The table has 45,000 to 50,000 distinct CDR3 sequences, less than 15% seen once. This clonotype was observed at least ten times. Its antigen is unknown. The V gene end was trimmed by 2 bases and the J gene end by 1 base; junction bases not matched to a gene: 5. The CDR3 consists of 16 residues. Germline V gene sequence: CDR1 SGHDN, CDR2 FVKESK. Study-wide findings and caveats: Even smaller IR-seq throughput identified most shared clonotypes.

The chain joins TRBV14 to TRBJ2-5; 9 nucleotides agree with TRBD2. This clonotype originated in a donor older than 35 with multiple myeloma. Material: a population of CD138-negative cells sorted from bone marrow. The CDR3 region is CASSQRRAGGQETQYF. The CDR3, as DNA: TGTGCCAGCAGCCAACGTCGAGCGGGAGGCCAAGAGACCCAGTACTTC.